A single sample gave rise to the 17 T cell receptor beta chains below, sequenced in a study of blood T cell repertoires in COVID-19. Assay used: immunoSEQ multiplex PCR; TCRdb lists only in-frame clones, some missing. The top ten clones hold nearly 5% of a sample with approximately 260,000 clones, 82% of them seen once. Sequenced input: peripheral blood. These receptor sequences come from a woman of 80 years or more with active or convalescent COVID-19.

V usage is TRBV15 and J usage is TRBJ1-2; D is possibly TRBD1 (5 bases). The ends were cut back, 0 bases at V and 4 bases at J, with 12 bases in the middle. The CDR3 is 15 residues long. CDR1 is LNHNV and CDR2 is YYDKDF in the germline V gene (reference sequence). As DNA, the CDR3 is TGTGCCACCAGCAGAGATGGCAGGGAAGCCTATGGCTACACCTTC. Its translation: CATSRDGREAYGYTF.

The chain has TRBV27 and TRBJ1-2; D is uncertain. The CDR3 sequence is 17 residues long. From germline, CDR1 is MNHEY and CDR2 SMNVEV (reference sequence). Trimming stripped 2 bases from V and 0 bases from J, with 16 bases between. In nucleotides, the CDR3 is TGTGCCAGCAGTTTAATTTTTCGCGGCACAACTAACTATGGCTACACCTTC. Its protein product is CASSLIFRGTTNYGYTF.

The chain has TRBV5-6 and TRBJ2-7; D unclear. V dropped 5 bases and J dropped 2 bases, with 8 bases sitting between them. CDR3 length: 12 amino acids. Germline V gene sequence: CDR1 SGHDT, CDR2 YYEEEE. As DNA, the CDR3 is TGTGCCAGCAGGGGCATGGCCTACGAGCAGTACTTC. As protein: CASRGMAYEQYF.

The chain couples TRBV19 to TRBJ1-5; 8 positions match TRBD1. The CDR3 has 15 residues. Germline lookup yields CDR1 LNHDA and CDR2 SQIVND (reference sequence). With V trimmed by 6 bases and J by 0 bases, 4 bases remained unmatched. This CDR3 is CASRDRGYSNQPQHF. The DNA of the CDR3 is TGTGCCAGTAGAGACAGGGGTTATAGCAATCAGCCCCAGCATTTT.

This clone has more than one count but fewer than ten. This chain connects TRBV5-1 to TRBJ1-1; 8 positions agree with TRBD1. The CDR3 runs to 16 residues. J was trimmed by 4 bases and V by 4 bases; bases with no gene match: 12. CDR1 and CDR2 (germline): SGHRS, YFSETQ. In nucleotides, the CDR3 is TGCGCCAGCAGCCTGGGACAGGTCTATTGGGGCACTGAAGCTTTCTTT. This gives the protein CASSLGQVYWGTEAFF.

The chain carries TRBV9 and TRBJ1-3; D might be TRBD1 (5 bases). The CDR3 runs to 12 residues. The germline V gene has CDR1 SGDLS and CDR2 YYNGEE. The V and J ends lost 4 bases and 4 bases respectively, with 6 bases between them. The CDR3 protein is CASSPGGNTIYF. The CDR3 coding sequence is TGTGCCAGCAGCCCAGGGGGAAACACCATATATTTT.

A remark on this clone: This specimen includes other DNA sequences encoding the same CDR3. The chain combines TRBV5-1 with TRBJ2-5, with D perhaps matching TRBD2 (6 bases). Per germline, CDR1 SGHRS and CDR2 YFSETQ. The V end was cut by 1 base, the J end by 3 bases, with 10 bases between. The CDR3 runs to 14 residues. The CDR3 DNA reads TGCGCCAGCAGCTTGCTGGGAGGAGAAGAGACCCAGTACTTC. Translating it yields CASSLLGGEETQYF. The complete variable domain, with remaining parts taken from reference TRBV5-1 and TRBJ2-5, reads KAGVTQTPRYLIKTRGQQVTLSCSPISGHRSVSWYQQTPGQGLQFLFEYFSETQRNKGNFPGRFSGRQFSNSRSEMNVSTLELGDSALYLCASSLLGGEETQYFGPGTRLLVL.

The chain links TRBV19 to TRBJ2-2; D remains ambiguous. Germline CDR1 is LNHDA and CDR2 is SQIVND (reference sequence). V gave up 9 bases and J gave up 5 bases, with 16 bases separating them. The CDR3 loop spans 14 amino acids. CDR3 protein: CASGVGIETGELFF. Here the CDR3 DNA reads TGTGCCAGCGGAGTAGGTATTGAGACCGGGGAGCTGTTTTTT.

This chain uses TRBV6-1 with TRBJ1-6; 7 bases fit TRBD1. The J segment lost 4 bases and the V segment lost 3 bases, leaving 6 bases of the junction unmatched. Germline V gene sequence: CDR1 MNHNS, CDR2 SASEGT. CDR3 length: 16 amino acids. The chain's CDR3 is CASSDHPRGYNSPLHF. The DNA for the CDR3 is TGTGCCAGCAGTGACCATCCCAGGGGGTATAATTCACCCCTCCACTTT.

The chain combines TRBV19 with TRBJ1-1, with a tentative D call TRBD1 (6 bases). The CDR3 length is 14 residues. V was shortened by 3 bases and J by 5 bases, with 13 bases between the two germline ends. CDR1 is LNHDA and CDR2 is SQIVND in the germline V gene (reference sequence). DNA of the CDR3: TGTGCCAGTAGTATTCAGGGGCTTCTGACTGAAGCTTTCTTT. Protein product: CASSIQGLLTEAFF.

The chain employs TRBV14 and TRBJ1-3; no definite D call. Germline CDR1 and CDR2: SGHDN and FVKESK. Trimming stripped 3 bases from V and 0 bases from J, with 9 bases between. CDR3 length: 15 residues. As DNA, the CDR3 is TGTGCCAGCAGCCATCGAGTCCGCTCTGGAAACACCATATATTTT. It codes for CASSHRVRSGNTIYF. Supplemented by reference TRBV14 and TRBJ1-3, the full variable domain reads EAGVTQFPSHSVIEKGQTVTLRCDPISGHDNLYWYRRVMGKEIKFLLHFVKESKQDESGMPNNRFLAERTGGTYSTLKVQPAELEDSGVYFCASSHRVRSGNTIYFGEGSWLTVV.

The table lists this clone with a count of one. This chain joins TRBV19 and TRBJ1-2, with TRBD1 matching 9 bases. This CDR3 comprises 15 residues. Trimming removed 4 bases from V and 3 bases from J; junction bases left unmatched: 6. Germline V gives CDR1 LNHDA, CDR2 SQIVND (reference sequence). This CDR3 is CASSTRQGGYYGYTF. DNA of the CDR3: TGTGCCAGTAGTACCCGACAGGGGGGTTACTATGGCTACACCTTC.

The chain combines TRBV30 with TRBJ2-7; TRBD1 matches at 7 bases. The CDR3 totals 11 residues. Germline-derived CDR1 and CDR2 are GTSNPN and SVGIG (reference sequence). After removal of 1 base from V and 7 bases from J, the junction contained 1 base not matched to a gene. CDR3 sequence (DNA): TGTGCCTGGAGTGAGGGACAGGAGCAGTACTTC. It codes for CAWSEGQEQYF.

The chain couples TRBV7-9 to TRBJ2-1; TRBD2 matches at 9 bases. Germline values: CDR1 SEHNR, CDR2 FQNEAQ (reference sequence). The CDR3 extends over 16 amino acids. Trimming removed 4 bases from V and 2 bases from J; junction bases left unmatched: 6. The CDR3, as DNA: TGTGCCAGCAGCTCAGGACTAGCGCGTACCTACAATGAGCAGTTCTTC. Protein: CASSSGLARTYNEQFF.

The chain combines TRBV6-5 with TRBJ1-4, with D tentatively TRBD1 (5 bases). Germline V gene lookup returns CDR1 MNHEY and CDR2 SVGAGI. The CDR3 is made up of 12 amino acids. The CDR3 DNA sequence: TGTGCGAGCGGGGGGGTCGGTGAAAAACTGTTTTTT. Translation: CASGGVGEKLFF.

The chain couples TRBV3-1 (or the pseudogene TRBV3-2) to TRBJ2-7, with TRBD1 matching over 11 bases. The length of the CDR3 is 15 residues. In germline, CDR1 is LGHDT, CDR2 YNNKEL (reference sequence). Trimming at V came to 6 bases and at J to 6 bases, leaving 10 bases not matched to a gene. CDR3 residues: CASSPGTGGSREQYF. The CDR3 nucleotides read TGTGCCAGCAGTCCCGGGACAGGGGGATCGCGCGAGCAGTACTTC.

This chain uses TRBV5-1 with TRBJ1-3; tentatively, D is TRBD1 (5 bases). Germline V gives CDR1 SGHRS, CDR2 YFSETQ. V was clipped by 4 bases and J by 0 bases, with 11 bases between them. The CDR3 has 15 amino acids. The CDR3 DNA reads as TGCGCCAGCAGCAGGCAGGGCGACTCTGGAAACACCATATATTTT. It is translated as CASSRQGDSGNTIYF.